This T cell receptor (beta chain) was sequenced during a study of blood T cell repertoires in COVID-19. Study information: Acute-phase and convalescent COVID-19 samples originated in the United States, Italy and Spain. The analysed material was cDNA or gDNA that came from T cells, B-cell-depleted T cells, or PBMCs.

Cohort placement rested on clinical history that participants reported themselves. TCRdb's copy holds only in-frame clones and misses some; the assay was immunoSEQ multiplex PCR. The table records roughly 210,000 clones, around 87% of them present only once. The CDR3 has 13 amino acids. Germline values: CDR1 KGHSH, CDR2 LQKENI. V gave up 3 bases and J gave up 6 bases; unmatched junction bases: 5. The specimen sequenced was PBMCs or T cells enriched from blood (not recorded which). The chain couples TRBV18 to TRBJ2-7, with 7 bases lining up with TRBD1. This clonotype was obtained from a man aged 25-45 years in a cohort exposed to, infected with or recovered from COVID-19 (not recorded which). The CDR3 sequence is CASSPVTGVEQYF. CDR3 nucleotide sequence: TGTGCCAGCTCACCTGTCACAGGGGTCGAGCAGTACTTC.